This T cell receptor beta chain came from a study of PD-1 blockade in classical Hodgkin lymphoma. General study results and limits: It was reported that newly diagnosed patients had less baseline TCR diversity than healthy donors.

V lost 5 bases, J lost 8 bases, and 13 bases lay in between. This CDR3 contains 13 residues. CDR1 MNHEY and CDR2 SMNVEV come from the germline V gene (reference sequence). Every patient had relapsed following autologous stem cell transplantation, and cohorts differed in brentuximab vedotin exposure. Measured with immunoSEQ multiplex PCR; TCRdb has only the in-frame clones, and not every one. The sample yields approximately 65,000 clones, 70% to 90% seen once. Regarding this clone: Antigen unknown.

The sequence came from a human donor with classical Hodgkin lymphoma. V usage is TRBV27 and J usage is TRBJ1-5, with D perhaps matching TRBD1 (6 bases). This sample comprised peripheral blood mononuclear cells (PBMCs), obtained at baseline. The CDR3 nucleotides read TGTGCCAGCAGTCCCCTATACAGGGAGCCCCAGCATTTT. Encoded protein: CASSPLYREPQHF.